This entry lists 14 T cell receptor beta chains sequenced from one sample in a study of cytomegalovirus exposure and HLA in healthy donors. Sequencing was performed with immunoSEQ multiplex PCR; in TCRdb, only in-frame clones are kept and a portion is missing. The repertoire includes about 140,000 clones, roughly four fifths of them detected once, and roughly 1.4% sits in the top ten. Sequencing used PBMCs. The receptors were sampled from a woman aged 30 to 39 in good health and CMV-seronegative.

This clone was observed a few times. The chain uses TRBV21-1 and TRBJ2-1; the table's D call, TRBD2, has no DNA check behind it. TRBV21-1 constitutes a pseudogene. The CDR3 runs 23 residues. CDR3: CATPPYGGRLSSGMVPSYNEQFF. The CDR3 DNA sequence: TGTGCCACCCCTCCTTACGGCGGCCGTCTATCTAGCGGGATGGTACCCTCCTACAATGAGCAGTTCTTC.

The CDR3 reads CSVVDRVDQPQHF. The CDR3 nucleotides are TGCAGCGTTGTGGACAGGGTTGATCAGCCCCAGCATTTT. The chain has TRBV29-1 and TRBJ1-5; 8 bases align to TRBD1. The germline CDR1 and CDR2 sequences are SQVTM and ANQGSEA. This CDR3 is built from 13 residues. After removal of 4 bases from V and 5 bases from J, the junction contained 4 bases not matched to a gene.

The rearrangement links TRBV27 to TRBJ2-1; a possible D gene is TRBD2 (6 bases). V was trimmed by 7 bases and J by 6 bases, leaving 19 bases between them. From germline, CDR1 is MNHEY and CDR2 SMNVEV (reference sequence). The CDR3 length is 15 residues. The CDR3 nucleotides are TGTGCCAGCACCCTGCGGCGCGGGGTTAGCAATGAGCAGTTCTTC. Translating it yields CASTLRRGVSNEQFF.

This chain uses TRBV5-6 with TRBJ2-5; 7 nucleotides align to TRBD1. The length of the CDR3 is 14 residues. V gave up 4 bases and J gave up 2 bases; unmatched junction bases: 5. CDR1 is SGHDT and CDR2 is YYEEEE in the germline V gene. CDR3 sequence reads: CASSQTGAQETQYF. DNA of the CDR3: TGTGCCAGCAGCCAAACAGGGGCGCAAGAGACCCAGTACTTC.

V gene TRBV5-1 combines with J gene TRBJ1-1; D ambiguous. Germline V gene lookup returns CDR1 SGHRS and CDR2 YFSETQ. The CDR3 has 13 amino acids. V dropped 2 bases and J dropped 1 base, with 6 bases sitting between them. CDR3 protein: CASSFSANTEAFF. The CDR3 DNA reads TGCGCCAGCAGCTTTAGTGCGAACACTGAAGCTTTCTTT.

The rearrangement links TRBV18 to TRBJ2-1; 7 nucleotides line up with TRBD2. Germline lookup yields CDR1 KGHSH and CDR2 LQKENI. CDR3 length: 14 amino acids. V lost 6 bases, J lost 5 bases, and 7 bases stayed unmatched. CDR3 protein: CASSIAGVNNEQFF. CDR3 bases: TGTGCCAGCTCGATCGCGGGGGTGAACAATGAGCAGTTCTTC.

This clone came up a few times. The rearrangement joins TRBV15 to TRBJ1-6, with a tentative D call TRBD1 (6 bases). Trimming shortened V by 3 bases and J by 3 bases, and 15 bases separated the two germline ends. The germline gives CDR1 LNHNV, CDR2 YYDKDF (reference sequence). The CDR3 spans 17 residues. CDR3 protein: CATSRGDGQHYNSPLHF. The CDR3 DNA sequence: TGTGCCACCAGCAGGGGGGATGGACAGCACTATAATTCACCCCTCCACTTT.

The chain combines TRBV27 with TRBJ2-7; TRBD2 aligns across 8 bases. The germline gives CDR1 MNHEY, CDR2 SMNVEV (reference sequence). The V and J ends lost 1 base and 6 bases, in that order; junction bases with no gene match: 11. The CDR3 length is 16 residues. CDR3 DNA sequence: TGTGCCAGCAGTTTATGGGGGAGCGGGGGCGCGTTCGAGCAGTACTTC. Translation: CASSLWGSGGAFEQYF.

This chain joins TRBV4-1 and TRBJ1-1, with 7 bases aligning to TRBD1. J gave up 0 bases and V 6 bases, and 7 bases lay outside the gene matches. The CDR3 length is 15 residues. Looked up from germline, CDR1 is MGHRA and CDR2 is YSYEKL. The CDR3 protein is CASRQGGGMNTEAFF. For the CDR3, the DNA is TGCGCCAGCAGGCAGGGGGGCGGAATGAACACTGAAGCTTTCTTT.

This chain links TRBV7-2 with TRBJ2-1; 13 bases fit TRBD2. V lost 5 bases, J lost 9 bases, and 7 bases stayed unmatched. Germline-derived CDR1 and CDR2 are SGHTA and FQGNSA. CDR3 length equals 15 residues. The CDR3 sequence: CASSPRLAGGVEQFF. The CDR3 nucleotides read TGTGCCAGCAGCCCAAGACTAGCGGGGGGCGTTGAGCAGTTCTTC.

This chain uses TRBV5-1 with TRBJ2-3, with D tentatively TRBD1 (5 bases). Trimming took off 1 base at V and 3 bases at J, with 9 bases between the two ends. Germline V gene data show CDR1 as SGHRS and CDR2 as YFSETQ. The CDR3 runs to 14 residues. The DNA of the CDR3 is TGCGCCAGCAGCTTGTCTAAGGGGACAGATACGCAGTATTTT. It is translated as CASSLSKGTDTQYF.

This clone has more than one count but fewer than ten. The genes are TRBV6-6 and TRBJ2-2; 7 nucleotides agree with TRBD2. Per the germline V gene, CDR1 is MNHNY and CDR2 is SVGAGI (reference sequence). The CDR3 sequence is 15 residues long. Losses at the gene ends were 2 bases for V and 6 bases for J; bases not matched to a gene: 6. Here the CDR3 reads CASSYPTGGAGELFF. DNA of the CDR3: TGTGCCAGCAGTTACCCCACGGGAGGTGCCGGGGAGCTGTTTTTT.

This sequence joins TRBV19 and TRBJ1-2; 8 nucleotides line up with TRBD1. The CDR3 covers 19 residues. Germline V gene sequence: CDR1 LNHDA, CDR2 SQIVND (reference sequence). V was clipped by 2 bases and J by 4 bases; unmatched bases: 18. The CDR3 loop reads CASSIRGASQGARSYGYTF. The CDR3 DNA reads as TGTGCCAGTAGTATAAGAGGGGCGAGCCAGGGGGCGCGGAGCTATGGCTACACCTTC.

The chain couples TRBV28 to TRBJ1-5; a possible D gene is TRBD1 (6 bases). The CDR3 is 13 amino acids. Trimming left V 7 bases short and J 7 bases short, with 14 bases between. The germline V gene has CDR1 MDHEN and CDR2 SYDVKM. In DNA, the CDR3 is TGTGCCAGCACGTTAACAGGGCCACAGCCCCAGCATTTT. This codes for CASTLTGPQPQHF.